The present T cell receptor beta chain was sequenced within a study of shared clonotypes between healthy human individuals. The germline V gene encodes CDR1 GTSNPN and CDR2 SVGIG (reference sequence). CDR3 size: 15 residues. Trimming left V 0 bases short and J 4 bases short, with 13 bases between. Assay: immunoSEQ multiplex PCR; the TCRdb copy retains only in-frame clones and omits some. The profile shows about 980,000 clones, 76% of them singletons. In its sample, this clone was seen many times. Its antigen remains unidentified. This specimen includes other DNA sequences encoding the same CDR3. Whole-study findings and limits: Clonotypes shared by all four donors outscored non-shared clonotypes in generation probability.

The clonotype originates from a man aged 18 to 30 in good health. Material: memory CD4+ T cells sorted from blood. The subset: CD45RA-negative fraction. J is TRBJ1-3 and V is TRBV30; perhaps TRBD1 as D (5 bases). The CDR3 reads CAWSVSGRAGNTIYF. In nucleotides, the CDR3 is TGTGCCTGGAGTGTATCAGGCAGGGCCGGAAACACCATATATTTT.